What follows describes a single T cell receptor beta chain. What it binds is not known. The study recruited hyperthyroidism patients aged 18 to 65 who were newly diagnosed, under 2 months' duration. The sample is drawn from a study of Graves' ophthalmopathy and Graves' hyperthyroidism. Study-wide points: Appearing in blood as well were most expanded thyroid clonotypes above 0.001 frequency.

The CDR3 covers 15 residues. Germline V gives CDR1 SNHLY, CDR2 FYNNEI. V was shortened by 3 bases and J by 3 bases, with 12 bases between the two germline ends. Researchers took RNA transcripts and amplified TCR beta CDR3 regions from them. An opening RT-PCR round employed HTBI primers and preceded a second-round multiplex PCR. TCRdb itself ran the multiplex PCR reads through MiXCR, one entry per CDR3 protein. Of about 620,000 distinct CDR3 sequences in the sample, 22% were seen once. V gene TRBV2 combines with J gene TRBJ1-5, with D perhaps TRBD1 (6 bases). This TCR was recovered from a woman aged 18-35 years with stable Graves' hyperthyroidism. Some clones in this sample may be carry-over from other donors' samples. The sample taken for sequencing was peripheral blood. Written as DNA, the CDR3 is TGTGCCAGCAGTGATTGGGACACCTCCAATCAGCCCCAGCATTTT. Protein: CASSDWDTSNQPQHF.